This TCR beta chain was sequenced during a study of response to subunit inactivated influenza vaccine (dated by TCRdb to the late 2010s). For the wider study: The study used deep quantitative T cell receptor repertoire profiling to track responses to a trivalent subunit inactivated influenza vaccine.

This clonotype was counted a few times. Its binding antigen is unknown. Within one base of it there is no much larger clone, and no base qualities were kept. V is shortened by 4 bases, J by 4 bases, and the region joining them spans 11 bases. The germline V gene supplies CDR1 ENHRY and CDR2 SYGVKD. The CDR3 runs 13 amino acids, cysteine and phenylalanine included. CDR3 DNA is the only sequence kept; it has 39 bases, read in frame from the first base. Study-wide findings and limitations: The authors proposed that each seasonal influenza vaccination may bring in only a limited number of new T cells.

Preparation of the library involved RT-PCR. TCRdb records Illumina HiSeq 2500 as the sequencer. TCRdb applied fastp at Q25 and MiXCR to the public reads, then kept only in-frame beta chains. A single entry per CDR3 protein holds the most common genes and DNA from its merged rows. The sample data list under 750,000 distinct CDR3 sequences, and over 9.5% of these were observed just once. The leading ten clones occupy 10% of the sample. The chain couples TRBV10-3 to TRBJ2-7; the D gene lacks a confident call. The material was PBMCs from blood, obtained on the day of vaccination. This clonotype was obtained from a man aged 50-59 years who received an inactivated influenza vaccine. Donor details come from another sample of the same person, matched by shared clones. The CDR3 sequence is CAISVLGKYEQYF. In nucleotides, the sequence is TGTGCCATCAGTGTTCTAGGAAAGTACGAGCAGTACTTC.